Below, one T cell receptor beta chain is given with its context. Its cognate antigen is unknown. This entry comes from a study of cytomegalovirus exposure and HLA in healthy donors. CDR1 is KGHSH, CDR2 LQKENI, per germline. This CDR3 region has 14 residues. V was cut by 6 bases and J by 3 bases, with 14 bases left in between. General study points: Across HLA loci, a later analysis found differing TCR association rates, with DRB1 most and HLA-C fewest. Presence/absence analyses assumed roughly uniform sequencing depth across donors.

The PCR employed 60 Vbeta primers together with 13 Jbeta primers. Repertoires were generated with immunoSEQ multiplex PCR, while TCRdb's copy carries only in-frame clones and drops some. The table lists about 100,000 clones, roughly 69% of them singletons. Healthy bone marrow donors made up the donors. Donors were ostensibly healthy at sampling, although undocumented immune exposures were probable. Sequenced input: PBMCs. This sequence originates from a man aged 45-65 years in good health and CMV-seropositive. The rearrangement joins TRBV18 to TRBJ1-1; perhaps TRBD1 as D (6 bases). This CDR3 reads CASSPTGRDTEAFF. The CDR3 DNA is TGTGCCAGCTCTCCAACAGGGCGCGACACTGAAGCTTTCTTT.